Each of the 25 T cell receptor beta chains below was sequenced from the same sample in a study of T cell repertoires in cytomegalovirus infection. These receptors have no identified antigens. TCRdb redid the calling of the reads with MiXCR, one entry per CDR3 protein. The profile shows some 500,000 distinct CDR3 sequences, around two fifths of them singletons. The material sequenced was cultured PBMCs, taken from culture after CMV antigen stimulation. These receptor sequences come from a human donor in good health (CMV status not recorded). Some clones in this sample may be carry-over from other donors' samples.

V gene TRBV2 combines with J gene TRBJ1-1, with D possibly TRBD1 on 5 matching bases. V was pared by 3 bases and J by 4 bases, with 12 bases between. This CDR3 is 14 amino acids long. The V gene's germline CDR1 is SNHLY and CDR2 FYNNEI. DNA for the CDR3: TGTGCCAGCAGTGAGCAGGGAGGAGGCACTGAAGCTTTCTTT. This encodes CASSEQGGGTEAFF. Using reference TRBV2 and TRBJ1-1 for the parts outside the CDR3, the full variable domain is EPEVTQTPSHQVTQMGQEVILRCVPISNHLYFYWYRQILGQKVEFLVSFYNNEISEKSEIFDDQFSVERPDGSNFTLKIRSTKLEDSAMYFCASSEQGGGTEAFFGQGTRLTVV.

The chain employs TRBV7-9 and TRBJ2-3; 9 bases agree with TRBD2. CDR3 length: 16 amino acids. The V gene's germline CDR1 is SEHNR and CDR2 FQNEAQ (reference sequence). V lost 0 bases, J lost 3 bases, and 4 bases stayed unmatched. Here the CDR3 reads CASSLANSGRTDTQYF. The DNA for the CDR3 is TGTGCCAGCAGCTTAGCGAACAGCGGGAGGACAGATACGCAGTATTTT.

This rearrangement joins TRBV7-2 to TRBJ2-3; 8 bases fit TRBD2. With 4 bases clipped from V and 0 bases from J, the junction kept 9 bases outside the gene matches. The CDR3 has 17 amino acids. Per germline, CDR1 SGHTA and CDR2 FQGNSA. This CDR3 reads CASSSVAGSFSTDTQYF. CDR3 nucleotide sequence: TGTGCCAGCAGCTCCGTAGCGGGATCTTTTAGCACAGATACGCAGTATTTT.

This clonotype was observed a few times. The CDR3 loop is CASSFGGTGDEKLFF. As DNA, the CDR3 is TGTGCCAGCAGCTTCGGGGGGACAGGGGATGAAAAACTGTTTTTT. The chain combines TRBV7-9 with TRBJ1-4, with TRBD1 identical over 10 bases. The V gene end was trimmed by 3 bases and the J gene end by 6 bases; junction bases not matched to a gene: 4. Germline V gene sequence: CDR1 SEHNR, CDR2 FQNEAQ (reference sequence). The CDR3 totals 15 residues.

The V call is TRBV18, the J call TRBJ1-2; D uncertain. CDR1 and CDR2 (germline): KGHSH, LQKENI. The germline V and J ends were trimmed by 2 bases and 7 bases, with 17 bases remaining between them. CDR3 length: 15 amino acids. The CDR3 is CASSPVGQMSGGYTF. CDR3 DNA: TGTGCCAGCTCACCAGTAGGGCAGATGTCTGGTGGCTACACCTTC.

The chain is built from TRBV13 and TRBJ2-7; 8 positions agree with TRBD2. This CDR3 is built from 14 residues. V was clipped by 4 bases and J by 3 bases; unmatched bases: 5. Germline V gene data show CDR1 as PRHDT and CDR2 as FYEKMQ (reference sequence). DNA of the CDR3: TGTGCCAGCAGCTCCAGCGGGAGTGTCTACGAGCAGTACTTC. Its protein product is CASSSSGSVYEQYF.

The rearrangement joins TRBV19 to TRBJ2-1; D is possibly TRBD1 (7 bases). From germline, CDR1 is LNHDA and CDR2 SQIVND (reference sequence). Trimming left V 4 bases short and J 5 bases short, with 12 bases between. The CDR3 totals 14 residues. Here the CDR3 reads CASSRRGPNNEQFF. CDR3 in DNA: TGTGCCAGTAGTAGGAGGGGGCCGAACAATGAGCAGTTCTTC.

The V gene is TRBV7-2, the J gene TRBJ2-5; 7 bases map to TRBD2. V shed 2 bases and J 4 bases; nucleotides not matched to a gene: 10. Germline loops: CDR1 SGHTA, CDR2 FQGNSA. The CDR3 has 16 amino acids. The CDR3 bases are TGTGCCAGCAGCTTAACCCCCGCGGGAGTGGTAGAGACCCAGTACTTC. It yields the protein CASSLTPAGVVETQYF.

The CDR3: CASSLGSGVGGELFF. As DNA, the CDR3 is TGTGCCAGCAGCTTAGGCTCGGGGGTTGGTGGGGAGCTGTTTTTT. V usage is TRBV7-2 and J usage is TRBJ2-2; D is possibly TRBD2 (6 bases). The germline CDR1 and CDR2 sequences are SGHTA and FQGNSA. Trimming took off 1 base at V and 8 bases at J, with 14 bases between the two ends. The CDR3 has 15 residues. Combining the CDR3 with reference TRBV7-2 and TRBJ2-2 gives the whole variable domain GAGVSQSPSNKVTEKGKDVELRCDPISGHTALYWYRQSLGQGLEFLIYFQGNSAPDKSGLPSDRFSAERTGGSVSTLTIQRTQQEDSAVYLCASSLGSGVGGELFFGEGSRLTVL.

The J gene is TRBJ1-3, the V gene TRBV19; D is unresolved. Looked up from germline, CDR1 is LNHDA and CDR2 is SQIVND (reference sequence). V was cut by 6 bases and J by 8 bases, with 8 bases left in between. The CDR3 runs 11 residues. The CDR3, as DNA: TGTGCCAGTAGAGCCCCAGACACCATATATTTT. Protein sequence: CASRAPDTIYF. Filled out from reference TRBV19 and TRBJ1-3, the complete variable domain reads DGGITQSPKYLFRKEGQNVTLSCEQNLNHDAMYWYRQDPGQGLRLIYYSQIVNDFQKGDIAEGYSVSREKKESFPLTVTSAQKNPTAFYLCASRAPDTIYFGEGSWLTVV.

The V call is TRBV12-3 or TRBV12-4, the J call TRBJ2-5, with a weak D call TRBD2 (6 bases). The CDR3 spans 16 residues. Trimming stripped 5 bases from V and 5 bases from J, with 21 bases between. CDR3 amino acids: CASSLGTFSGQETQYF. As DNA, the CDR3 is TGTGCCAGCAGTCTCGGGACGTTCAGCGGGCAGGAGACCCAGTACTTC.

This clonotype was detected a few times. The rearrangement links TRBV9 to TRBJ2-1, with no clear D. Germline V gene lookup returns CDR1 SGDLS and CDR2 YYNGEE. Trimming removed 4 bases at V and 0 bases at J, with 11 bases between. The CDR3 is 15 amino acids. The CDR3 DNA reads TGTGCCAGCAGCCTCTTAATAGACTCCTACAATGAGCAGTTCTTC. Its protein is CASSLLIDSYNEQFF. Full variable domain (outside the CDR3, taken from reference TRBV9 and TRBJ2-1): DSGVTQTPKHLITATGQRVTLRCSPRSGDLSVYWYQQSLDQGLQFLIQYYNGEERAKGNILERFSAQQFPDLHSELNLSSLELGDSALYFCASSLLIDSYNEQFFGPGTRLTVL.

This chain uses TRBV14 with TRBJ1-1, with no clear D. The CDR3 extends over 15 amino acids. The germline gives CDR1 SGHDN, CDR2 FVKESK. The V and J ends lost 1 base and 5 bases respectively, with 14 bases between them. CDR3 coding DNA: TGTGCCAGCAGCCAAGCAGTTATGGGGTGGACTGAAGCTTTCTTT. Protein: CASSQAVMGWTEAFF.

The chain has TRBV5-1 and TRBJ1-4; no definite D call. Per germline, CDR1 SGHRS and CDR2 YFSETQ. Trimming took off 4 bases at V and 0 bases at J, with 10 bases between the two ends. This CDR3 has 15 residues. The CDR3 sequence is CASSKGSATNEKLFF. The DNA for the CDR3 is TGCGCCAGCAGCAAGGGTTCAGCAACTAATGAAAAACTGTTTTTT.

This sequence joins TRBV7-6 and TRBJ2-2; perhaps TRBD1 as D (7 bases). Germline CDR1 is SGHVS and CDR2 is FNYEAQ. Trimming pared 4 bases from V and 0 bases from J, leaving 15 bases between. CDR3 length: 17 amino acids. This chain's CDR3 is CASSWRETGSNTGELFF. CDR3 DNA sequence: TGTGCCAGCAGCTGGAGGGAGACAGGGTCGAACACCGGGGAGCTGTTTTTT. The full variable domain, completed using reference TRBV7-6 and TRBJ2-2, is GAGVSQSPRYKVTKRGQDVALRCDPISGHVSLYWYRQALGQGPEFLTYFNYEAQQDKSGLPNDRFSAERPEGSISTLTIQRTEQRDSAMYRCASSWRETGSNTGELFFGEGSRLTVL.

This clonotype was detected many times. The chain employs TRBV7-8 and TRBJ1-1, with no clear D. This CDR3 comprises 17 residues. Trimming removed 5 bases at V and 0 bases at J, with 19 bases between. The germline V gene has CDR1 SGHVS and CDR2 FQNEAQ. CDR3: CASSPEDGRDLNTEAFF. The CDR3 bases are TGTGCCAGCAGCCCAGAGGACGGTAGGGATTTGAACACTGAAGCTTTCTTT.

The genes are TRBV19 and TRBJ1-1; D remains ambiguous. This CDR3 comprises 15 residues. With 2 bases removed from V and 5 bases from J, the gap between germline ends came to 15 bases. The germline CDR1 and CDR2 sequences are LNHDA and SQIVND (reference sequence). The CDR3 DNA follows: TGTGCCAGTAGTATAACGCGGTGGGGAGAGACTGAAGCTTTCTTT. Translation gives CASSITRWGETEAFF.

The gene calls are TRBV20-1 and TRBJ1-6; D is perhaps TRBD1 (5 bases). Trimming removed 2 bases at V and 7 bases at J, with 12 bases between. The CDR3 is made up of 14 amino acids. Germline V gives CDR1 DFQATT, CDR2 SNEGSKA (reference sequence). The CDR3 sequence: CSARRAGINSPLHF. The CDR3 coding sequence is TGCAGTGCTAGAAGGGCAGGGATCAATTCACCCCTCCACTTT.

This chain joins TRBV7-2 and TRBJ2-1; the match to TRBD2 covers 13 bases. Germline lookup yields CDR1 SGHTA and CDR2 FQGNSA. The CDR3 contains 16 residues. With V trimmed by 5 bases and J by 7 bases, 8 bases remained unmatched. The CDR3 reads CASSVPTSGGQNEQFF. As DNA, the CDR3 is TGTGCCAGCAGCGTCCCGACTAGCGGGGGGCAAAATGAGCAGTTCTTC.

The rearrangement joins TRBV12-3 or TRBV12-4 to TRBJ2-1; D is unresolved. Between the trimmed V and J ends, which lost 3 bases and 4 bases, there was a span of 7 bases. The CDR3 covers 13 residues. The CDR3: CASSFILYNEQFF. CDR3 coding DNA: TGTGCCAGCAGTTTCATACTATACAATGAGCAGTTCTTC.

About this clonotype: Germline is not matched at one junction end, which may reflect a read error. The chain uses TRBV4-1 and TRBJ1-1; D call uncertain. This CDR3 is 17 amino acids long. Per the germline V gene, CDR1 is MGHRA and CDR2 is YSYEKL. CDR3 protein: CASSQAGRGRRNTEAFF. The CDR3 DNA is TGTGCCAGCAGCCAAGCGGGAAGAGGACGGAGGAACACTGAAGCTTTCTTT.

The rearrangement uses TRBV7-2 and TRBJ2-3; 11 bases are shared with TRBD2. The CDR3 length is 16 residues. Germline values: CDR1 SGHTA, CDR2 FQGNSA. With 5 bases clipped from V and 9 bases from J, the junction kept 13 bases outside the gene matches. As DNA, the CDR3 is TGTGCCAGCAGCCCAAATAGCGGGAGGGCCGGTCCCACGCAGTATTTT. It translates to CASSPNSGRAGPTQYF. The variable domain in full, with the rest retrieved from reference TRBV7-2 and TRBJ2-3, is GAGVSQSPSNKVTEKGKDVELRCDPISGHTALYWYRQSLGQGLEFLIYFQGNSAPDKSGLPSDRFSAERTGGSVSTLTIQRTQQEDSAVYLCASSPNSGRAGPTQYFGPGTRLTVL.

Remarks on this clonotype: The CDR3 does not end in the conserved phenylalanine or tryptophan, so this is likely a read error. This rearrangement joins TRBV2 to TRBJ2-3; D possibly matches TRBD1 or TRBD2 (6 bases each). Germline CDR1 and CDR2: SNHLY and FYNNEI. V was shortened by 2 bases and J by 6 bases, with 9 bases between the two germline ends. The CDR3 sequence is 13 residues long. The CDR3 nucleotides read TGTGCCAGCAGTGAAAGGGGGGTTGATACGCAGTATTCT. Its protein is CASSERGVDTQYS.

The chain employs TRBV25-1 and TRBJ2-7; TRBD2 matches 9 bases. The CDR3 length is 13 residues. Germline V CDR1 and CDR2: MGHDK, SYGVNS. Trimming at V came to 7 bases and at J to 2 bases, leaving 3 bases not matched to a gene. In DNA form, the CDR3 reads TGTGCCAGCACCGCGGGGGGGGCCTACGAGCAGTACTTC. Protein sequence: CASTAGGAYEQYF.

The chain recombines TRBV28 with TRBJ2-5; D is possibly TRBD2 (6 bases). The V end lost 3 bases, the J end lost 2 bases, and 10 bases lay between the germline ends. This CDR3 comprises 14 residues. CDR1 is MDHEN and CDR2 is SYDVKM in the germline V gene. The chain's CDR3 is CASSFWDSQETQYF. In nucleotides, the CDR3 is TGTGCCAGCAGTTTTTGGGACTCACAAGAGACCCAGTACTTC.